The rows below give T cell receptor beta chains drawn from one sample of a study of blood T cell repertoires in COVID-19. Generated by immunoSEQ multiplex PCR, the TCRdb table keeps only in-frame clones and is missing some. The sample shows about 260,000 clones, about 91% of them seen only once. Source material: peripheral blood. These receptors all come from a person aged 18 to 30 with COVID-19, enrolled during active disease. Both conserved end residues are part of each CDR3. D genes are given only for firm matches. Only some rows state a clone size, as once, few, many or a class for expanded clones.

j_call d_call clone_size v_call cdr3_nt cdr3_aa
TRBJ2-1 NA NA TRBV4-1 TGCGCCAGCAGCCAAGACGCAGGGGACTACAATGAGCAGTTCTTC CASSQDAGDYNEQFF
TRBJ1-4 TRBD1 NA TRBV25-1 TGTGCCAGCAGTGCTCGGGACAGCGGCAATGAAAAACTGTTTTTT CASSARDSGNEKLFF
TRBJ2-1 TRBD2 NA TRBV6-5 TGTGCCAGCAGTTACCGGGGACTAGCGGGAAAGTATGAGCAGTTCTTC CASSYRGLAGKYEQFF
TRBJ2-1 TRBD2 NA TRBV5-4 TGTGCCAGCAGCGTCGCTAGCGGGAGTTTAAATGAGCAGTTCTTC CASSVASGSLNEQFF
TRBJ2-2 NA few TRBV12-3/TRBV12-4 TGTGCCAGCAGTGACAGGAACACCGGGGAGCTGTTTTTT CASSDRNTGELFF
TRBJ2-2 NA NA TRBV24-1 TGTGCCACCATGAGCCGTACGGGAAACACCGGGGAGCTGTTTTTT CATMSRTGNTGELFF
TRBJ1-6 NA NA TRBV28 TGTGCCAGCAGTTTAGGGAGCTCCTATAATTCACCCCTCCACTTT CASSLGSSYNSPLHF
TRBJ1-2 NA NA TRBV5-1 TGCGCCAGCAGCTTGACAGATAACTATGGCTACACCTTC CASSLTDNYGYTF
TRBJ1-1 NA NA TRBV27 TGTGCCAGCAGCGGGCAGGGGTACCCTGAAGCTTTCTTT CASSGQGYPEAFF
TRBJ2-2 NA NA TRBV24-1 TGTGCCACCAGTGCCCCGGGGAACACCGGGGAGCTGTTTTTT CATSAPGNTGELFF
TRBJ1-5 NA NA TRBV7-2 TGTGCCAGCAGCTCCCTCGACAGAAGCAATCAGCCCCAGCATTTT CASSSLDRSNQPQHF
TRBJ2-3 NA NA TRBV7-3 TGTGCCAGCAGCGAGACCCCGACTAGCACAGATACGCAGTATTTT CASSETPTSTDTQYF
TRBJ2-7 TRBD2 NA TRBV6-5 TGTGCCAGCAGTTACGGAACTAGCGGCTACGAGCAGTACTTC CASSYGTSGYEQYF
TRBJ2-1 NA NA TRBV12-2 TGTGCAAGTCGCTTGGGACTCGGCCATGAGCAGTTCTTC CASRLGLGHEQFF
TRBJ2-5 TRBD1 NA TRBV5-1 TGCGCCAGCAGCTTGGTGGGGACAGATCAAGAGACCCAGTACTTC CASSLVGTDQETQYF
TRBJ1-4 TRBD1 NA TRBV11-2 TGTGCCAGCAGCCGCGACAGGGTCGGTGAAAAACTGTTTTTT CASSRDRVGEKLFF
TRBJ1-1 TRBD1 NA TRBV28 TGTGCCAGCATCACAGGGGGGAACACTGAAGCTTTCTTT CASITGGNTEAFF
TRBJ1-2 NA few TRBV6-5 TGTGCCAGCAGTTCGTTAGGGGGAGGGGGCTACACCTTC CASSSLGGGGYTF
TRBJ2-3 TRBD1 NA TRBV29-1 TGCAGCGTTGAAGGGGACAGTGAGCCAGATACGCAGTATTTT CSVEGDSEPDTQYF
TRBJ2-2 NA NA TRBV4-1 TGCGCCAGCAGCCAGGAACGTACAGGGTACACCGGGGAGCTGTTTTTT CASSQERTGYTGELFF
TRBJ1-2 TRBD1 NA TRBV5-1 TGCGCCAGCAGCTCAGGGGGGACAGAGATGAATGGCTACACCTTC CASSSGGTEMNGYTF
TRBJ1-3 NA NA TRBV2 TGTGCCAGCAGTGAGGCAGGGTCTGGAAACACCATATATTTT CASSEAGSGNTIYF
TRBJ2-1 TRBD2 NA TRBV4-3 TGCGCCAGCAGCTTACTACTAGCGGGATATGAGCAGTTCTTC CASSLLLAGYEQFF
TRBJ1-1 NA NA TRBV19 TGTGCCAGTAGTCCAAGAAGACTCACTGAAGCTTTCTTT CASSPRRLTEAFF
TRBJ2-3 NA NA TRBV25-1 TGTGCCAGCAGTGAATATCGCCCGGGGAGGAGGACAGATACGCAGTATTTT CASSEYRPGRRTDTQYF
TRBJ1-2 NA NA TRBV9 TGTGCCAGCAGCGTAGGGGCTGATTATGGCTACACCTTC CASSVGADYGYTF
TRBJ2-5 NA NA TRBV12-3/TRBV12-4 TGTGCCAGCAGTTTAAGACAGCGCGAGACCCAGTACTTC CASSLRQRETQYF
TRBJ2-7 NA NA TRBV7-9 TGTGCCAGCAGTTCCCTTACGGCGGAAGGAGGCGAGCAGTACTTC CASSSLTAEGGEQYF
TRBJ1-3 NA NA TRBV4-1 TGCGCCAGCAGCCAAGGTTGGCGGAGCTCTGGAAACACCATATATTTT CASSQGWRSSGNTIYF
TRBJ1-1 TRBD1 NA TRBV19 TGTGCCAGTAGTGCTGGACAGGGTGCGAACACTGAAGCTTTCTTT CASSAGQGANTEAFF
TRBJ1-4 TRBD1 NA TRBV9 TGTGCCAGCAGTGCGGGACAGGGAAGTGAAAAACTGTTTTTT CASSAGQGSEKLFF
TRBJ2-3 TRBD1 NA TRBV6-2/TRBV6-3 TGTGCCAGCAGTTTCGGACAGGGGGACACAGATACGCAGTATTTT CASSFGQGDTDTQYF
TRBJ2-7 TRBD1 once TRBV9 TGTGCCAGCAGCGTAGGGACCGGACAGGGCTACGAGCAGTACTTC CASSVGTGQGYEQYF